This T cell receptor (beta chain) was captured by sequencing in a study of T cell responses to AZD1222 COVID-19 vaccine. Study-wide results and caveats: The number of AZD1222 recipients seropositive at baseline was only five to seven.

Sequenced by immunoSEQ multiplex PCR; TCRdb stores in-frame clones only, minus some. The table shows about 110,000 clones, with roughly nine tenths occurring only once. As to this clone: Its antigen is not known.

Trimming left V 4 bases short and J 4 bases short, with 10 bases between. The CDR3 totals 13 residues. Germline lookup yields CDR1 SNHLY and CDR2 FYNNEI. The chain is built from TRBV2 and TRBJ1-2; no clear D gene. The clonotype comes from an adult who received the AZD1222 COVID-19 vaccine. The material was peripheral blood, obtained 28 days after the second AZD1222 dose. The CDR3 coding sequence is TGTGCCAGCAGTGGACTGGATAGCTATGGCTACACCTTC. Protein: CASSGLDSYGYTF.